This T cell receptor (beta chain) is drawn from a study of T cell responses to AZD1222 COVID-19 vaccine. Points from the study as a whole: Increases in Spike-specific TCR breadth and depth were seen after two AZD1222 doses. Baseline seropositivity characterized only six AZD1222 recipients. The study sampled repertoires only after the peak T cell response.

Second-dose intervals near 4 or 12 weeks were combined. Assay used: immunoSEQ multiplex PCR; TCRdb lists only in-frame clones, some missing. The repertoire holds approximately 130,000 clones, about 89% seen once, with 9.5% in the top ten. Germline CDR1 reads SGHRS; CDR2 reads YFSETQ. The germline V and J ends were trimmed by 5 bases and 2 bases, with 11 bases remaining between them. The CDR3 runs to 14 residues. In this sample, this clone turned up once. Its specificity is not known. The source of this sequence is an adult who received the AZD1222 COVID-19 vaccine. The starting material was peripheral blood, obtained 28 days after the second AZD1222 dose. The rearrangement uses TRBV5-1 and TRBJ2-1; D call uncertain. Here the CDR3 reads CASRPSLTYNEQFF. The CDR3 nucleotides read TGCGCCAGCAGACCAAGCCTTACCTACAATGAGCAGTTCTTC.